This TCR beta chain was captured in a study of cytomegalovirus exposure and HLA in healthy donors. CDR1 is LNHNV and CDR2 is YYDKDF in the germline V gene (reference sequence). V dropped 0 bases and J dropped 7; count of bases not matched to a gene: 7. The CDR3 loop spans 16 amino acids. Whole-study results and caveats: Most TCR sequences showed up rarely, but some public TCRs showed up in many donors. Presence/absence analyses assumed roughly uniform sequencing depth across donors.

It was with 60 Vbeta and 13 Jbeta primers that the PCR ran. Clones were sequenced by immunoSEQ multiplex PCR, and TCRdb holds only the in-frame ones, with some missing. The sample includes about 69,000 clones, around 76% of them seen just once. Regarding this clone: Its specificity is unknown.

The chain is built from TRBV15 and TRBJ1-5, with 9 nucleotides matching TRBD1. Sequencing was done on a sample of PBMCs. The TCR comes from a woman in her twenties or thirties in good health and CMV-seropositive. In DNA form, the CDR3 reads TGTGCCACCAGCAGAGATCGTGGGACAGGGTTCCAGCCCCAGCATTTT. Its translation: CATSRDRGTGFQPQHF.